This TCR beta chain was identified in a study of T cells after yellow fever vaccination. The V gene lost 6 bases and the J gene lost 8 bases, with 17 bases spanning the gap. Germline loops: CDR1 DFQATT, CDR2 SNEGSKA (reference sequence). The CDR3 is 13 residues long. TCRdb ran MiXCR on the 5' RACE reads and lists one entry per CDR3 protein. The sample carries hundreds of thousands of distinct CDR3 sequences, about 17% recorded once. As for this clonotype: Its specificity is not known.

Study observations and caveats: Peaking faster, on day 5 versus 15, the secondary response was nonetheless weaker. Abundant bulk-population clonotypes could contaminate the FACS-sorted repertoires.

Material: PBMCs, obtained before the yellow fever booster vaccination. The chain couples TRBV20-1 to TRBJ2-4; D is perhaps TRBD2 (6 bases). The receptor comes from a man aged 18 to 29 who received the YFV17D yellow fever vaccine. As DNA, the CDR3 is TGCAGTGCCCCCTCGTGGGAGGTAGACATTCAGTACTTC. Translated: CSAPSWEVDIQYF.